This T cell receptor beta chain emerged from a study of response to subunit inactivated influenza vaccine. V dropped 3 bases and J dropped 3 bases, with 6 bases sitting between them. This CDR3 is built from 12 residues. TCRdb processed the RT-PCR reads anew with MiXCR; each CDR3 protein has one entry. The sample yields about 500,000 distinct CDR3 sequences, roughly 7.9% seen once. Study-level findings and limits: Each seasonal influenza vaccination, the authors suggested, recruits few new T cells.

This clonotype was observed at least ten times. What it recognizes is unknown. The sample in question was PBMCs from blood, obtained about 23 months after vaccination. The source is a man aged 50 to 75 who received an inactivated influenza vaccine. The V and J genes are TRBV12-3 or TRBV12-4 and TRBJ2-7; D is unclear. CDR3 DNA sequence: TGTGCCAGCAGTTTGGGCTTCTACGAGCAGTACTTC. It yields the protein CASSLGFYEQYF.